Shown below are 27 T cell receptor beta chains from a single sample sequenced in a study of patients and donors after allogeneic stem cell transplantation (dated by TCRdb to 2018 to 2021). Libraries were made using RT-PCR. Sequencer: NextSeq 550. TCRdb reprocessed the public reads (quality trimming at Q25 with fastp, clone calling with MiXCR) and kept in-frame beta chains. CDR3 protein sequences are deduplicated, and each keeps its most common genes and DNA. In all, the sample holds some 880,000 distinct CDR3 sequences, and roughly 17% of those were seen once. The ten biggest clones cover around 6% of the sample. Material for sequencing was blood, either unsorted or a sorted T cell fraction (not recorded which). These receptors came from a human donor who was either an allogeneic HSCT recipient or a stem cell or donor lymphocyte infusion donor (not recorded which). It is not recorded whose cells these are; they may come from a transplant donor.

V gene TRBV27 combines with J gene TRBJ2-7; 12 bases align to TRBD2. The J segment lost 0 bases and the V segment lost 6 bases, leaving 6 bases of the junction unmatched. The germline CDR1 and CDR2 sequences are MNHEY and SMNVEV (reference sequence). CDR3 length equals 16 residues. The CDR3, as DNA: TGTGCCAGCAGGGACACTAGCGGGAGGAGCTCCTACGAGCAGTACTTC. Its translation is CASRDTSGRSSYEQYF.

The chain uses TRBV12-3 or TRBV12-4 and TRBJ1-5; TRBD1 matches at 7 bases. CDR3 length: 15 amino acids. The J segment lost 1 base and the V segment lost 4 bases, leaving 4 bases of the junction unmatched. Here the CDR3 DNA reads TGTGCCAGCAGTTACAGGGGTCGAAGCAATCAGCCCCAGCATTTT. The encoded protein is CASSYRGRSNQPQHF.

The V gene is TRBV27, the J gene TRBJ2-7, with 10 bases lining up with TRBD2. Germline trimming cut 2 bases from V and 0 bases from J; bases unmatched to any gene: 4. The CDR3 has 16 residues. The germline V gene encodes CDR1 MNHEY and CDR2 SMNVEV (reference sequence). The CDR3: CASSLSTSGVSYEQYF. The CDR3 bases are TGTGCCAGCAGTTTAAGCACTAGCGGGGTCTCCTACGAGCAGTACTTC.

The rearrangement joins TRBV12-3 or TRBV12-4 to TRBJ1-1, with 12 bases fitting TRBD1. The CDR3 is made up of 14 amino acids. V shed 5 bases, J shed 12 bases, and the junction held 10 bases outside the gene matches. The CDR3: CASSQPGQGARPFF. CDR3 coding DNA: TGTGCCAGCAGTCAACCGGGACAGGGGGCTAGACCTTTCTTT.

V is TRBV5-5 and J is TRBJ1-1; D is uncertain. Germline V gives CDR1 SGHKS, CDR2 YYEKEE (reference sequence). Deletions cut 3 bases from V and 0 bases from J, with 12 bases between. The CDR3 runs 15 residues. CDR3 sequence reads: CASSSRTGMNTEAFF. The CDR3 nucleotides are TGTGCCAGCAGCTCGAGGACGGGTATGAACACTGAAGCTTTCTTT.

This clonotype was recorded a few times. J is TRBJ2-7 and V is TRBV20-1; TRBD2 agrees at 12 bases. Germline V gives CDR1 DFQATT, CDR2 SNEGSKA (reference sequence). This CDR3 is built from 17 residues. J lost 2 bases, V lost 0 bases, and 8 bases had no gene match. The CDR3 DNA reads TGCAGTGCTAGAGATCCCGTGACTAGCGGGAGCCCCTACGAGCAGTACTTC. This translates into CSARDPVTSGSPYEQYF.

The chain couples TRBV2 to TRBJ1-2, with D perhaps TRBD1 (6 bases). V lost 8 bases and J 8 bases, leaving 18 bases between the germline ends. The CDR3 is 13 amino acids. Germline loops: CDR1 SNHLY, CDR2 FYNNEI. Here the CDR3 reads CASVGPGAEGYTF. CDR3 sequence (DNA): TGTGCCAGCGTTGGACCGGGGGCGGAGGGCTACACCTTC. The full variable domain, with the rest looked up from reference TRBV2 and TRBJ1-2, is EPEVTQTPSHQVTQMGQEVILRCVPISNHLYFYWYRQILGQKVEFLVSFYNNEISEKSEIFDDQFSVERPDGSNFTLKIRSTKLEDSAMYFCASVGPGAEGYTFGSGTRLTVV.

This chain links TRBV4-3 with TRBJ1-1; tentatively, D is TRBD1 (5 bases). Germline CDR1 LGHNA, CDR2 YSLEER. The CDR3 covers 15 residues. Trimming left V 1 base short and J 1 base short, with 10 bases between. The CDR3 is CASSQAGTKNTEAFF. The CDR3 DNA reads as TGCGCCAGCAGCCAAGCGGGGACTAAGAACACTGAAGCTTTCTTT.

This clonotype has only a few counts. The chain joins TRBV6-5 to TRBJ2-7; 10 bases are a match to TRBD1. The V segment lost 0 bases and the J segment 5 bases; nucleotides outside the gene matches: 4. CDR1 MNHEY and CDR2 SVGAGI come from the germline V gene. The CDR3 runs to 15 residues. CDR3 amino acids: CASSYSGTGADEQYF. As DNA, the CDR3 is TGTGCCAGCAGTTACTCCGGGACAGGGGCGGACGAGCAGTACTTC.

J is TRBJ2-7 and V is TRBV9; D ambiguous. V was pared by 2 bases and J by 2 bases, with 11 bases between. CDR3 size: 14 residues. Germline values: CDR1 SGDLS, CDR2 YYNGEE. The CDR3 loop reads CASSVSTIPYEQYF. The CDR3 DNA follows: TGTGCCAGCAGCGTGTCTACGATTCCCTACGAGCAGTACTTC.

This clonotype was recorded a few times. V usage is TRBV24-1 and J usage is TRBJ2-7, with TRBD1 matching 9 bases. The CDR3 spans 14 residues. Per germline, CDR1 KGHDR and CDR2 SFDVKD. The V and J ends lost 4 bases and 5 bases, in that order; junction bases with no gene match: 5. CDR3 in amino acids: CATSEGTGSHEQYF. The DNA of the CDR3 is TGTGCCACCAGTGAGGGGACAGGGTCCCACGAGCAGTACTTC.

This clonotype has only a few counts. The chain has TRBV4-1 and TRBJ2-7, with a weak D call TRBD1 (5 bases). The CDR3 length is 14 residues. In germline, CDR1 is MGHRA, CDR2 YSYEKL. V gave up 0 bases and J gave up 3 bases, with 9 bases separating them. The CDR3 DNA reads as TGCGCCAGCAGCCAAGATAGCCAGGGCTACGAGCAGTACTTC. It translates to CASSQDSQGYEQYF.

This clonotype has more than one count but fewer than ten. In DNA form, the CDR3 reads TGTGCCAGCGGCGGCGAGTTGCCCTACGAGCAGTACTTC. Translated: CASGGELPYEQYF. The chain carries TRBV3-1 and TRBJ2-7, with D uncertain. The V and J ends lost 8 bases and 2 bases respectively, with 13 bases between them. The CDR3 spans 13 residues. Germline V gene lookup returns CDR1 LGHDT and CDR2 YNNKEL (reference sequence).

This clonotype was picked up many times. The rearrangement links TRBV10-3 to TRBJ2-1, with D perhaps given as TRBD1 or TRBD2 (5 bases each). There are 12 residues in the CDR3. Germline V gives CDR1 ENHRY, CDR2 SYGVKD. V was shortened by 8 bases and J by 6 bases, with 11 bases between the two germline ends. The CDR3, as DNA: TGTGCCATCTCCACGGGGCGCAATGAGCAGTTCTTC. Amino acid sequence: CAISTGRNEQFF.

V gene TRBV29-1 combines with J gene TRBJ2-7; 11 bases agree with TRBD2. V shed 8 bases and J 2 bases; nucleotides not matched to a gene: 17. The CDR3 contains 17 residues. Germline CDR1 reads SQVTM; CDR2 reads ANQGSEA. The DNA for the CDR3 is TGCAGCATGTTGAGGGGAGGTGGGACTAGCGGAACCTACGAGCAGTACTTC. Its translation is CSMLRGGGTSGTYEQYF.

The CDR3 region is CASRINSNQPQHF. CDR3 bases: TGTGCCAGCAGGATAAATAGCAATCAGCCCCAGCATTTT. The genes are TRBV6-1 and TRBJ1-5; no clear D gene. In germline, CDR1 is MNHNS, CDR2 SASEGT. V was trimmed by 6 bases and J by 0 bases, leaving 6 bases between them. The CDR3 has 13 residues.

A few counts support this clonotype. The rearrangement links TRBV9 to TRBJ2-3, with D uncertain. Germline V gene lookup returns CDR1 SGDLS and CDR2 YYNGEE. Trimming left V 0 bases short and J 0 bases short, with 8 bases between. The CDR3 runs 15 residues. The CDR3 is CASSVGARSTDTQYF. Here the CDR3 DNA reads TGTGCCAGCAGCGTAGGGGCGCGGAGCACAGATACGCAGTATTTT.

V usage is TRBV7-6 and J usage is TRBJ1-2; the D is unclear. CDR3 size: 14 residues. CDR1 is SGHVS and CDR2 is FNYEAQ in the germline V gene. The V gene lost 5 bases and the J gene lost 2 bases, with 12 bases spanning the gap. The chain's CDR3 is CASSRVYLNYGYTF. The CDR3 bases are TGTGCCAGCAGCAGGGTATATCTAAACTATGGCTACACCTTC.

This clonotype has ten or more counts. The chain is built from TRBV5-6 and TRBJ2-2; the D gene is possibly TRBD2 (7 bases). Germline V lookup: CDR1 SGHDT, CDR2 YYEEEE. This CDR3 region has 18 residues. The V and J ends lost 4 bases and 4 bases respectively, with 23 bases between them. In DNA, the CDR3 is TGTGCCAGCAGCCTCCCGTATGGGGGGGCTTGGGGCACCGGGGAGCTGTTTTTT. Protein product: CASSLPYGGAWGTGELFF.

The sample holds a few counts of this clonotype. The V and J genes are TRBV20-1 and TRBJ1-1; the D is unclear. This CDR3 is built from 14 residues. Trimming shortened V by 0 bases and J by 4 bases, and 12 bases separated the two germline ends. CDR1 and CDR2 from the germline V gene are DFQATT and SNEGSKA (reference sequence). Written as DNA, the CDR3 is TGCAGTGCTAGAGAAGTACAGCTAGGCACTGAAGCTTTCTTT. Its translation is CSAREVQLGTEAFF.

This clonotype appeared a few times. The chain recombines TRBV7-3 with TRBJ2-6; weak D call: TRBD1 (5 bases). CDR1 is SGHTA and CDR2 is FQGTGA in the germline V gene. The CDR3 sequence is 18 residues long. The germline V and J ends were trimmed by 5 bases and 1 base, with 18 bases remaining between them. The CDR3 DNA reads TGTGCCAGCAGCCGTTCTAGACAGACCCGTTCTGGGGCCAACGTCCTGACTTTC. Protein product: CASSRSRQTRSGANVLTF. Combining the CDR3 with reference TRBV7-3 and TRBJ2-6 gives the whole variable domain GAGVSQTPSNKVTEKGKYVELRCDPISGHTALYWYRQSLGQGPEFLIYFQGTGAADDSGLPNDRFFAVRPEGSVSTLKIQRTERGDSAVYLCASSRSRQTRSGANVLTFGAGSRLTVL.

This clonotype was detected a few times. The chain carries TRBV12-3 or TRBV12-4 and TRBJ1-5; 11 bases are shared with TRBD1. The V gene end was trimmed by 6 bases and the J gene end by 6 bases; junction bases not matched to a gene: 7. This CDR3 is 15 amino acids long. CDR3 sequence: CASSPPGQGGQPQHF. As DNA, the CDR3 is TGTGCCAGCAGCCCTCCGGGACAGGGGGGTCAGCCCCAGCATTTT.

This clonotype has only a few counts. This sequence joins TRBV20-1 and TRBJ1-3; 9 bases line up with TRBD1. The CDR3 totals 15 residues. CDR1 DFQATT and CDR2 SNEGSKA come from the germline V gene (reference sequence). The junction had 3 bases not matched to a gene; V was cut back by 1 base and J by 2 bases. Written as DNA, the CDR3 is TGCAGTGCTAGAGCCCGGGACAGGGCTGGAAACACCATATATTTT. Amino acid sequence: CSARARDRAGNTIYF.

This clonotype came up a few times. V gene TRBV12-3 or TRBV12-4 combines with J gene TRBJ2-5, with TRBD1 matching over 8 bases. There are 12 residues in the CDR3. J gave up 4 bases and V 6 bases, and 1 base lay outside the gene matches. CDR3 DNA: TGTGCCAGCAGAGACAGGGGAGAGACCCAGTACTTC. This sequence encodes CASRDRGETQYF.

This clonotype appeared many times. V usage is TRBV12-3 or TRBV12-4 and J usage is TRBJ2-3, with 7 bases that match TRBD2. The trim removed 2 bases at V and 5 bases at J, leaving 4 bases unmatched. CDR3 length: 14 amino acids. The CDR3 here is CASSLLGRRDTQYF. CDR3 nucleotides: TGTGCCAGCAGTTTACTCGGGAGGCGAGATACGCAGTATTTT.

The chain recombines TRBV10-3 with TRBJ2-2; D may be TRBD1 (5 bases). The CDR3 totals 15 residues. Germline CDR1 is ENHRY and CDR2 is SYGVKD. V was shortened by 3 bases and J by 6 bases, with 14 bases between the two germline ends. CDR3 nucleotides: TGTGCCATCAGTGACTCGGGTCAAGGGGCCGGGGAGCTGTTTTTT. Encoded protein: CAISDSGQGAGELFF.

There are many counts of this clonotype. This chain uses TRBV20-1 with TRBJ1-1; weak D call: TRBD1 (6 bases). CDR1 DFQATT and CDR2 SNEGSKA come from the germline V gene (reference sequence). The CDR3 contains 13 residues. Trimming took 1 base from V and 4 from J, leaving 10 bases between them. In DNA form, the CDR3 reads TGCAGTGCTAGAGTAAACAGGGTCACTGAAGCTTTCTTT. This sequence encodes CSARVNRVTEAFF.